This T cell receptor (beta chain) comes out of a study of blood T cell repertoires in COVID-19 (dated by TCRdb to 2020 to 2022). General notes on the study: The collaborator samples originated in the United States, Italy and Spain and spanned the acute and convalescent phases of COVID-19. The prospective study material was composed of cDNA or gDNA derived from T cells, B-cell-depleted T cells, or PBMCs. Subjects who had been exposed to COVID-19, were actively infected with it, or had recovered from it provided the deeply sampled blood TCRbeta repertoires that made up the dataset. A freely available public database, intended as a resource for researchers studying the immune response to SARS-CoV-2, is where the repertoires were released. Samples came from the ongoing ImmuneRACE study (first 160 participants) plus 1,254 subjects from 6 global collaborators. Nearly every sample came with metadata listing a de-identified subject ID, COVID-19 status, age in years and sex. Where available, HLA class I and class II types were obtained from metadata supplied by the sample provider rather than from assay-based typing.

Participants in the prospective study were aged 18 to 89 years, lived in under 30 United States geographic areas, and enrolled through a virtual design. In the prospective study, participants were assigned to cohorts based on the clinical history participants reported in a screening survey and a study questionnaire. Recovered participants in ImmuneRACE Cohort 3 were defined as having two consecutive negative NP/OP PCR tests, clearance from a healthcare professional, or resolution of symptoms. Each participant in the prospective study had whole blood, serum and a nasopharyngeal or oropharyngeal swab collected by mobile phlebotomists. Additional blood draws and questionnaires over an approximately two-month period could optionally be provided by prospective study participants. Prospective study blood samples were shipped either frozen or at room temperature before DNA extraction. To note about this clone: Its antigen remains unidentified. No base-level quality is on record; no much larger clone is a single base apart.

Based on the germline V gene, the CDR1 and CDR2 sequences are KGHDR and SFDVKD. The CDR3 starts with the cysteine, ends with the phenylalanine, and has 15 residues. The sequence is cut down to CDR3 DNA, 45 bases in frame from base 1. V is trimmed back by 5 bases and J by 1 base, and the junction contains 3 bases that no gene match accounts for. Findings and caveats that apply to the study as a whole: Clinical and demographic metadata were provided uncurated, with the amount varying by source and participant.

The immunoSEQ Assay, a bias-controlled multiplex PCR, was used to amplify TCRbeta CDR3 regions from genomic DNA. The original methods were these. The number of nucleated cells in each sample was estimated from the amplification of reference gene primers within the assay. To quantify the absolute abundance of each unique TCRbeta CDR3 rearrangement, sequence reads were collapsed and filtered. Productive Simpson clonality was computed per sample as the square root of Simpson's diversity index over productive rearrangements. This immuneACCESS table, as held by TCRdb, lists in-frame sequences with V and J called but not all clones. Of the missing ones, under half trace to an unresolved V gene in checked studies; the others have no known cause. For V, J and clone size, that table is used; D and trimming come from the DNA. Present in this sample are about 240,000 clones, around 88% of which were seen just once. 8% to 10% of the sample lies in the top ten.

The chain employs TRBV24-1 and TRBJ2-3, with 9 central nucleotides matching TRBD1. The receptor was isolated from a man aged 40-49 years who had recovered from COVID-19. What was sequenced was PBMCs or T cells enriched from blood (not recorded which). The DNA sequence is TGTGCCACCAGTGCCCGGGACAGGGGCACAGATACGCAGTATTTT. This gives the protein CATSARDRGTDTQYF.